Sequencing of this TCR beta chain was carried out in a study of post-analysis software for immune sequencing data. Study-level points and caveats: Roughly 5 TRBV segments, TRBV5-6, TRBV5-1 and TRBV20-1 among them, were found more frequent in patients than controls. By F measure, strong co-clustering occurred among samples prepared in the same batch. The study found significantly lower normalized Chao1 diversity in multiple sclerosis patients than in controls.

Unique molecular identifiers had been added to the TCR beta cDNA libraries. Out of 1 to 10 million T cells, 470,000 or so cDNA molecules were generated. TCRdb ran MiXCR on the PCR reads and lists one entry per CDR3 protein. The data contain about 460,000 distinct CDR3 sequences, approximately 46% of them singletons. To note about this clonotype: Its matching antigen is unknown.

The germline V gene encodes CDR1 SGHRS and CDR2 YFSETQ. The CDR3 sequence is 16 residues long. The J segment lost 5 bases and the V segment lost 0 bases, leaving 5 bases of the junction unmatched. The chain joins TRBV5-1 to TRBJ2-3; 11 nucleotides line up with TRBD2. The clonotype comes from a girl between 5 and 17 years old with multiple sclerosis. Sequenced sample: blood. The CDR3 sequence: CASSLGGTSGRDTQYF. Written as DNA, the CDR3 is TGCGCCAGCAGCTTGGGAGGCACTAGCGGGAGAGATACGCAGTATTTT.